This T cell receptor beta chain was identified in a study of blood T cell repertoires in COVID-19. Across the whole study: The United States, Italy and Spain supplied acute and convalescent COVID-19 samples. The cDNA or gDNA used as material had been derived from T cells, B-cell-depleted T cells, or PBMCs.

In the source study's methods: Using reference gene primer amplification, nucleated cell counts were estimated. The assay was immunoSEQ multiplex PCR, and TCRdb's table has in-frame clones only and misses some. D and trimming were read from the DNA, whereas the V and J calls and clone size are those reported in that table. The data show 200,000 or so clones, more than 65% seen once. This CDR3 spans 15 amino acids. With 6 bases clipped from V and 2 bases from J, the junction kept 2 bases outside the gene matches. In germline, CDR1 is ENHRY, CDR2 SYGVKD. The material sequenced was peripheral blood. The sequence was collected from a woman in her 30s who had recovered from COVID-19. The chain links TRBV10-3 to TRBJ2-3; TRBD2 aligns across 13 bases. The CDR3 nucleotides read TGTGCCATCAGGGGACTAGCGGGATCCACAGATACGCAGTATTTT. This encodes CAIRGLAGSTDTQYF.